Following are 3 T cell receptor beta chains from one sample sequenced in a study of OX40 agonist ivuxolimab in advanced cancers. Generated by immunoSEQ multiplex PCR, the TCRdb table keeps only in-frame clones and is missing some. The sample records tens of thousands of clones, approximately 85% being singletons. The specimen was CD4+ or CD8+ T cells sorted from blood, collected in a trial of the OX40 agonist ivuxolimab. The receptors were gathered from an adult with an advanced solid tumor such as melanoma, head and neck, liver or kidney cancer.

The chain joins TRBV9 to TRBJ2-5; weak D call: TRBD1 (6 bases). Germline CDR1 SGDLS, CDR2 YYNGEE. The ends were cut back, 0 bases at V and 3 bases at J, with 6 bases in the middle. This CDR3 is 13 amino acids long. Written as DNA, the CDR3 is TGTGCCAGCAGCGTAGGACAGGAAGAGACCCAGTACTTC. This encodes CASSVGQEETQYF.

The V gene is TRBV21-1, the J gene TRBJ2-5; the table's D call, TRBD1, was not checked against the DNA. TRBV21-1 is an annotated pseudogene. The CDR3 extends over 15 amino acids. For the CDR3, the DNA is TGTGCCAGCAGCAAATCACGGACAGGGAAGGAGACCCAGTACTTC. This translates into CASSKSRTGKETQYF.

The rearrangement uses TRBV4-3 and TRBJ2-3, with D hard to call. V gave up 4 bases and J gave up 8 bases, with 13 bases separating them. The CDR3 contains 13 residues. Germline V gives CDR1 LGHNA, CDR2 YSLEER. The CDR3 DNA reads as TGCGCCAGCAGCCCAACGCGATCGGGTACGCAGTATTTT. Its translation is CASSPTRSGTQYF.